A single sample is the source of the 5 T cell receptor beta chains below, sequenced in a study of early T cells in non-severe SARS-CoV-2 infection (dated by TCRdb to the early 2020s). The library relied on 5' RACE. The listed sequencing device is NextSeq 500. Using fastp at Q25 and MiXCR, TCRdb reprocessed the public reads and kept productive beta chains. When rows share a CDR3 protein, they turn into one entry using the most common DNA and genes. This sample is represented by some 71,000 distinct CDR3 sequences; approximately 10% of them were singletons. In total, the top ten clones hold more than 5.5% of the sample. Sequenced: whole blood. These TCRs come from an adult who was a healthcare worker with PCR-confirmed SARS-CoV-2 infection or an uninfected control (not recorded which).

This chain uses TRBV7-9 with TRBJ2-2, with TRBD1 matching 8 bases. V shed 3 bases, J shed 7 bases, and the junction held 4 bases outside the gene matches. This CDR3 comprises 14 residues. Germline V CDR1 and CDR2: SEHNR, FQNEAQ (reference sequence). Written as DNA, the CDR3 is TGTGCCAGCAGCTTCAGGGGGCGCGGCGGGGAGCTGTTTTTT. This encodes CASSFRGRGGELFF. Combining the CDR3 with reference TRBV7-9 and TRBJ2-2 gives the whole variable domain DTGVSQNPRHKITKRGQNVTFRCDPISEHNRLYWYRQTLGQGPEFLTYFQNEAQLEKSRLLSDRFSAERPKGSFSTLEIQRTEQGDSAMYLCASSFRGRGGELFFGEGSRLTVL.

This clonotype showed up many times. The V and J genes are TRBV12-5 and TRBJ2-5; D not certain. Germline assignment: CDR1 LGHNT and CDR2 FRNRAP. V lost 6 bases to trimming and J lost 2 bases, with 13 bases between them. This CDR3 has 14 amino acids. The CDR3 sequence: CASGRVVGQETQYF. CDR3 coding DNA: TGTGCTAGTGGGCGAGTTGTGGGGCAAGAGACCCAGTACTTC.

Only a few counts were recorded for this clonotype. The chain is built from TRBV6-4 and TRBJ2-1; 10 bases match TRBD2. Unmatched junction bases numbered 6, after V lost 5 bases and J lost 5 bases. The CDR3 is 15 amino acids. The germline V gene has CDR1 MRHNA and CDR2 SNTAGT. The CDR3 DNA reads TGTGCCAGCAGTCCCGGACTAGCGGACCACAATGAGCAGTTCTTC. Translating gives CASSPGLADHNEQFF.

The V call is TRBV3-1, the J call TRBJ2-7; 8 bases map to TRBD2. Trimming took 0 bases from V and 5 from J; bases not matched to a gene: 6. CDR1 is LGHDT, CDR2 YNNKEL, per germline (reference sequence). This CDR3 contains 15 residues. The CDR3 region has the DNA TGTGCCAGCAGCCAAGATTTAGCGGGGAGGGACGAGCAGTACTTC. Its protein is CASSQDLAGRDEQYF.

V usage is TRBV10-3 and J usage is TRBJ2-7, with 7 positions matching TRBD1. Germline loops: CDR1 ENHRY, CDR2 SYGVKD. The CDR3 length is 11 residues. V gave up 2 bases and J gave up 10 bases; unmatched junction bases: 2. The CDR3 DNA is TGTGCCATCAGTGAGGGGGACAGCCAGTACTTC. Protein sequence: CAISEGDSQYF.